This TCR beta chain was documented in a study of T cells in Graves' hyperthyroidism and ophthalmopathy. Overall study results and limits: In simple terms, a model built on 13 V-J features told ophthalmopathy apart from stable hyperthyroidism. Blood also contained most expanded thyroid clonotypes above 0.001.

Authors of the study amplified TCR beta CDR3 regions from RNA transcripts. HTBI primers were used for first-round RT-PCR of the TCR CDR3. TCRdb independently ran MiXCR on the multiplex PCR reads; one entry per CDR3 protein. Of 600,000 to 750,000 distinct CDR3 sequences in the sample, roughly 17% are singletons; the top ten hold less than 20%. This clonotype was seen many times. Its antigen is currently unknown. The patients, who ranged from 18 to 65 in age, presented with newly diagnosed hyperthyroidism lasting under 2 months. CDR1 SGHAT and CDR2 FQNNGV come from the germline V gene. Trimming at V came to 4 bases and at J to 6 bases, leaving 9 bases not matched to a gene. This CDR3 comprises 16 residues.

The source of this sequence is a man over 45 with Graves' hyperthyroidism. The sample comprised blood. V and J are TRBV11-2 and TRBJ2-2; TRBD2 matches at 9 bases. The CDR3 sequence: CASSSIAGVRAGELFF. CDR3 nucleotide sequence: TGTGCCAGCAGCTCTATAGCGGGAGTGAGGGCCGGGGAGCTGTTTTTT.